The rows below give T cell receptor beta chains drawn from one sample of a study of T cell responses to AZD1222 COVID-19 vaccine. This table comes from immunoSEQ multiplex PCR, and its TCRdb copy is limited to in-frame clones, with some not included. The sample holds 120,000 or so clones, around 80% seen once. Sequenced material: peripheral blood, taken on day 0 of AZD1222 vaccination. The source is an adult in good health. The CDR3 runs from the conserved cysteine through the conserved F or W. A D gene is named only where the DNA matches it firmly. Rows give clone size only sometimes, using once, few, many, or a class for an expanded clone.

-	TRBV4-1	TRBJ1-2	-	TGCGCCAGCAGCCAAGGGCTGATCAACTATGGCTACACCTTC	CASSQGLINYGYTF
-	TRBV2	TRBJ2-7	TRBD1	TGTGCCAGCTTTGTGGCCGGGACAGGGTATAGCAAGCAGTACTTC	CASFVAGTGYSKQYF
-	TRBV30	TRBJ1-1	TRBD1	TGTGCCTGGAGAGCCCCGGACAGGGTGAACACTGAAGCTTTCTTT	CAWRAPDRVNTEAFF
-	TRBV11-2	TRBJ2-7	-	TGTGCCAGCAGCTTAGGTCCCGGGGGCAGGTACGAGCAGTACTTC	CASSLGPGGRYEQYF
few	TRBV2	TRBJ1-1	-	TGTGCCAGCAGAGGACAGTCCTACACTGAAGCTTTCTTT	CASRGQSYTEAFF
-	TRBV2	TRBJ2-7	TRBD1	TGTGCCAGCCGAGCCGGGACAGGGGATTACGAGCAGTACTTC	CASRAGTGDYEQYF
-	TRBV18	TRBJ1-2	-	TGTGCCAGCTCACCCACGGTGACCCAGGGGTATGGCTACACCTTC	CASSPTVTQGYGYTF
-	TRBV19	TRBJ1-5	TRBD1	TGTGCCAGTAGTACGGGACAGGGGCCCCATCAGCCCCAGCATTTT	CASSTGQGPHQPQHF
-	TRBV9	TRBJ2-5	-	TGTGCCAGCAGCGTAGTAGGGGGTATTCAAGAGACCCAGTACTTC	CASSVVGGIQETQYF
-	TRBV19	TRBJ1-2	-	TGTGCCAGTAGTTCTAGGGGGGCACACTATGGCTACACCTTC	CASSSRGAHYGYTF
-	TRBV7-2	TRBJ2-7	TRBD2	TGTGCCAGCAGCTTGGGACTAGCGGGAGTAGAGCAGTACTTC	CASSLGLAGVEQYF
-	TRBV4-3	TRBJ2-7	-	TGCGCCAGCAGCCAAGGCAGCGCCTTTCGCGACGAGCAGTACTTC	CASSQGSAFRDEQYF
few	TRBV6-1	TRBJ1-1	-	TGTGCCAGCAGTGAACCGAGTATGAACACTGAAGCTTTCTTT	CASSEPSMNTEAFF
once	TRBV3-1/TRBV3-2	TRBJ2-1	TRBD2	TGTGCCAGCAGCCGCAACAGCGGGGGCTCCTACAATGAGCAGTTCTTC	CASSRNSGGSYNEQFF
-	TRBV19	TRBJ2-6	TRBD1	TGTGCCAGTACCCGAGGGACAGGGAACTCTGGGGCCAACGTCCTGACTTTC	CASTRGTGNSGANVLTF
-	TRBV15	TRBJ1-5	-	TGTGCCACCAGCCAACAAGGGGGCAATCAGCCCCAGCATTTT	CATSQQGGNQPQHF
few	TRBV5-4	TRBJ2-3	-	TGTGCCAGCAGCTTGGTATCGGGAGTCGGAGATACGCAGTATTTT	CASSLVSGVGDTQYF
-	TRBV18	TRBJ1-5	-	TGTGCCAGCTCACCAGGGACCAATCAGCCCCAGCATTTT	CASSPGTNQPQHF
-	TRBV5-1	TRBJ2-5	TRBD1	TGCGCCAGCAGCTTGTACAGGGGTATACAAGAGACCCAGTACTTC	CASSLYRGIQETQYF
-	TRBV19	TRBJ1-1	-	TGTGCCAGTAGTCGGGGGTCGAACACTGAAGCTTTCTTT	CASSRGSNTEAFF
-	TRBV18	TRBJ1-6	TRBD1	TGTGCCAGCTCCCAAGGACAGGGCGGTTCACCCCTCCACTTT	CASSQGQGGSPLHF
-	TRBV19	TRBJ2-7	TRBD1	TGTGCCAGTAGTCAGGACAGGGCCGGGGGCGAGCAGTACTTC	CASSQDRAGGEQYF
-	TRBV7-9	TRBJ2-1	TRBD2	TGTGCCAGCGCGGCGGGGGGATTTTACAATGAGCAGTTCTTC	CASAAGGFYNEQFF
-	TRBV23-1	TRBJ1-1	TRBD1	TGCGCCAGCAGTCAAGGGACAGGGGCTTGGGTAGAGAACACTGAAGCTTTCTTT	CASSQGTGAWVENTEAFF
-	TRBV6-6	TRBJ2-2	TRBD2	TGTGCCAGCAGAGGAGCGGGAGGGGGCACCGGGGAGCTGTTTTTT	CASRGAGGGTGELFF
-	TRBV12-5	TRBJ2-3	-	TGTGCTAGTGGTTTGGTCGGTACGACAGATACGCAGTATTTT	CASGLVGTTDTQYF
-	TRBV6-2/TRBV6-3	TRBJ1-5	-	TGTGCCAGCAGCCCCCTAGGTTGGGGACCCAATCAGCCCCAGCATTTT	CASSPLGWGPNQPQHF
-	TRBV27	TRBJ2-7	TRBD1	TGTGCCAGCAGTTTAACAGGGGTTGACGAGCAGTACTTC	CASSLTGVDEQYF
-	TRBV7-8	TRBJ1-1	-	TGTGCCAGCAGCTTAGACCCGGGGCGGAATACTGAAGCTTTCTTT	CASSLDPGRNTEAFF
-	TRBV7-9	TRBJ2-5	-	TGTGCCAGCAGCTTACAGACAGCTCAAGAGACCCAGTACTTC	CASSLQTAQETQYF
-	TRBV19	TRBJ1-1	-	TGTGCCAGTAGTATTCTCGGGGGCGGTAAGAGCACTGAAGCTTTCTTT	CASSILGGGKSTEAFF
-	TRBV2	TRBJ1-2	-	TGTGCCAGCAGTGTCGTGGGCTATGGCTACACCTTC	CASSVVGYGYTF
-	TRBV24-1	TRBJ1-1	-	TGTGCCACCAGGACAGGTATGAACACTGAAGCTTTCTTT	CATRTGMNTEAFF
once	TRBV4-1	TRBJ2-3	-	TGCGCCAGCAGCCAAGCGGGAGCCCTGTCCGAGATAGATACGCAGTATTTT	CASSQAGALSEIDTQYF
-	TRBV20-1	TRBJ2-1	-	TGCAGTGCTGCCCCTGGGTACGAGCAGTTCTTC	CSAAPGYEQFF
-	TRBV5-5	TRBJ1-2	-	TGTGCCAGCAGCTTCTTCCCGGGGGCTGAAGGCTACACCTTC	CASSFFPGAEGYTF
-	TRBV6-5	TRBJ1-2	-	TGTGCCAGCAGTTACACCCCATCGGGGGCGGATGGCTACACCTTC	CASSYTPSGADGYTF
-	TRBV30	TRBJ2-7	-	TGTGCCTGGAGTTCACAGTTAAACGAGCAGTACTTC	CAWSSQLNEQYF
-	TRBV11-2	TRBJ2-5	TRBD2	TGTGCCAGCAGCGACTGGACTAGCGGGGGGAAGGTTGAGACCCAGTACTTC	CASSDWTSGGKVETQYF
-	TRBV7-2	TRBJ2-1	-	TGTGCCAGCACCCCGGGACTGGCCTACAATGAGCAGTTCTTC	CASTPGLAYNEQFF
once	TRBV18	TRBJ2-7	TRBD2	TGTGCCAGCTCACGCCCGGGGGGCGAGCAGTACTTC	CASSRPGGEQYF
once	TRBV2	TRBJ1-2	-	TGTGCCAGCAGTTCCCGACGTGTAAACAGGCCTTACAACTATGGCTACACCTTC	CASSSRRVNRPYNYGYTF
-	TRBV2	TRBJ2-2	-	TGTGCCAGCAGTGAACGGGAGCCCGGGGAGCTGTTTTTT	CASSEREPGELFF
-	TRBV19	TRBJ1-1	-	TGTGCCAGCCGCTTCCAGGGCAGGGCTCCCGAAGCTTTCTTT	CASRFQGRAPEAFF
-	TRBV19	TRBJ1-1	-	TGTGCCAGTCTGGGGGACACTGAAGCTTTCTTT	CASLGDTEAFF
-	TRBV11-2	TRBJ1-6	-	TGTGCCAGCAGCTTAGCAGGGTATAATTCACCCCTCCACTTT	CASSLAGYNSPLHF
-	TRBV2	TRBJ2-2	TRBD1	TGTGCCAGCACCGGACAGGGAAACACCGGGGAGCTGTTTTTT	CASTGQGNTGELFF
-	TRBV3-1/TRBV3-2	TRBJ2-7	TRBD1	TGTGCCAGCAGCCATTCTTTTTCGTGGACAGGGGTTAACGAGCAGTACTTC	CASSHSFSWTGVNEQYF
-	TRBV28	TRBJ1-6	-	TGTGCCAGCAGGCCCCAAGGACAGAGTAATTCACCCCTCCACTTT	CASRPQGQSNSPLHF
-	TRBV7-2	TRBJ1-1	-	TGTGCCAGCAGCTCCCAACAGGGGAACACTGAAGCTTTCTTT	CASSSQQGNTEAFF
-	TRBV7-2	TRBJ2-5	TRBD1	TGTGCCAGCAGCGCCGCGAAGGGGGCGAGAGAGACCCAGTACTTC	CASSAAKGARETQYF
-	TRBV5-5	TRBJ2-4	-	TGTGCCAGCAGCTTGGCAGGGATCAAGACACTAGCCAAAAACATTCAGTACTTC	CASSLAGIKTLAKNIQYF
-	TRBV28	TRBJ1-1	-	TGTGCCAGCAGTTTGGGGGGGCTGGGGACGACTGAAGCTTTCTTT	CASSLGGLGTTEAFF